Each of the 21 T cell receptor beta chains below was sequenced from the same sample in a study of blood T cell repertoires in COVID-19. Some clones are missing from TCRdb's copy, which holds only in-frame ones; the method was immunoSEQ multiplex PCR. The data hold approximately 170,000 clones, with 80% to 90% observed a single time. The sequencing sample was made of peripheral blood. These receptors all come from a man between 18 and 35 years old who had recovered from COVID-19.

The gene calls are TRBV5-4 and TRBJ2-1; D is ambiguous. Germline V lookup: CDR1 SGHNT, CDR2 YYREEE (reference sequence). Between the trimmed V and J ends, which lost 2 bases and 1 base, there was a span of 13 bases. The CDR3 has 16 residues. DNA for the CDR3: TGTGCCAGCAGCTTTCCCGCCTCGAGGTCCTACAATGAGCAGTTCTTC. It specifies CASSFPASRSYNEQFF.

This clone has more than one count but fewer than ten. The J gene is TRBJ1-3, the V gene TRBV7-2, with D perhaps TRBD1 (5 bases). Trimming cost V 7 bases and J 5 bases, with 9 bases left between them. CDR1 SGHTA and CDR2 FQGNSA come from the germline V gene. CDR3 size: 12 residues. CDR3 sequence: CASTGGRNTIYF. The CDR3 DNA is TGTGCCAGCACGGGGGGTAGAAACACCATATATTTT.

The chain combines TRBV7-6 with TRBJ2-3, with 9 bases lining up with TRBD2. J gave up 2 bases and V 5 bases, and 5 bases lay outside the gene matches. This CDR3 spans 15 amino acids. Per germline, CDR1 SGHVS and CDR2 FNYEAQ. The CDR3: CASSLIAGATDTQYF. As DNA, the CDR3 is TGTGCCAGCAGCCTTATAGCGGGAGCCACAGATACGCAGTATTTT.

This clone was seen just once. The rearrangement links TRBV19 to TRBJ2-1; D might be TRBD2 (6 bases). The germline V gene has CDR1 LNHDA and CDR2 SQIVND (reference sequence). The CDR3 has 16 amino acids. The germline V and J ends were trimmed by 3 bases and 7 bases, with 19 bases remaining between them. The CDR3 DNA reads as TGTGCCAGTAGTATGAGTGCAGATGGGGGGAGGAATGAGCAGTTCTTC. The encoded protein is CASSMSADGGRNEQFF.

The rearrangement links TRBV10-3 to TRBJ2-7, with 7 positions matching TRBD1. V lost 4 bases to trimming and J lost 2 bases; unmatched junction nucleotides: 5. From germline, CDR1 is ENHRY and CDR2 SYGVKD. The CDR3 is 14 amino acids. The CDR3 nucleotides are TGTGCCATCAGTGGAAGGGACAGACCCTACGAGCAGTACTTC. Protein: CAISGRDRPYEQYF.

This clone has a single count. This chain links TRBV7-2 with TRBJ1-2, with 8 bases lining up with TRBD1. The CDR3 runs 16 residues. V gave up 7 bases and J gave up 3 bases; unmatched junction bases: 13. Germline V CDR1 and CDR2: SGHTA, FQGNSA. The CDR3 region is CASTRDYTGGYYGYTF. As DNA, the CDR3 is TGTGCCAGCACCCGCGACTATACAGGGGGGTACTATGGCTACACCTTC. Variable domain in full (rest from reference TRBV7-2 and TRBJ1-2): GAGVSQSPSNKVTEKGKDVELRCDPISGHTALYWYRQSLGQGLEFLIYFQGNSAPDKSGLPSDRFSAERTGGSVSTLTIQRTQQEDSAVYLCASTRDYTGGYYGYTFGSGTRLTVV.

This chain connects TRBV2 to TRBJ1-1, with 8 bases lining up with TRBD1. CDR1 is SNHLY, CDR2 FYNNEI, per germline. This CDR3 contains 14 residues. The trim removed 5 bases at V and 5 bases at J, leaving 7 bases unmatched. CDR3 amino acids: CASSRQGRETEAFF. For the CDR3, the DNA is TGTGCCAGCAGTCGACAGGGGAGGGAGACTGAAGCTTTCTTT.

The J gene is TRBJ2-1, the V gene TRBV9; D may be TRBD1 (6 bases). This CDR3 has 12 amino acids. V dropped 4 bases and J dropped 10 bases, with 12 bases sitting between them. CDR1 and CDR2 (germline): SGDLS, YYNGEE. CDR3 sequence: CASSSRGREQFF. The CDR3 DNA follows: TGTGCCAGCAGCTCCAGGGGACGGGAGCAGTTCTTC.

The chain couples TRBV27 to TRBJ2-7; no clear D. Trimming removed 3 bases from V and 2 bases from J, with 8 bases in between. Looked up from germline, CDR1 is MNHEY and CDR2 is SMNVEV (reference sequence). The CDR3 covers 13 residues. This CDR3 is CASSLAATYEQYF. The CDR3 DNA reads as TGTGCCAGCAGTTTGGCAGCGACCTACGAGCAGTACTTC.

This sequence joins TRBV4-3 and TRBJ2-3; 13 bases agree with TRBD2. The CDR3 runs 21 residues. The germline CDR1 and CDR2 sequences are LGHNA and YSLEER. V lost 0 bases, J lost 0 bases, and 12 bases stayed unmatched. The CDR3 bases are TGCGCCAGCAGCCAAGAAACAGGGGGACTAGCGGGACCGCATAGCACAGATACGCAGTATTTT. It yields the protein CASSQETGGLAGPHSTDTQYF.

The V call is TRBV30, the J call TRBJ2-7, with TRBD2 matching 15 bases. The CDR3 is 18 amino acids. Trimming took 3 bases from V and 0 from J; bases not matched to a gene: 9. The germline CDR1 and CDR2 sequences are GTSNPN and SVGIG (reference sequence). CDR3 DNA sequence: TGTGCCTGGAGGGCCGGGACTAGCGGGAGGCCGAGCTCCTACGAGCAGTACTTC. This translates into CAWRAGTSGRPSSYEQYF.

The chain joins TRBV21-1 to TRBJ1-1; the D call TRBD1 from the table was never checked on the DNA. TRBV21-1 represents a pseudogene. The CDR3 runs 17 residues. CDR3 sequence reads: CASSPLDRGRKYTEAFF. The CDR3 DNA reads as TGTGCCAGCAGCCCCCTGGACAGGGGACGGAAGTACACTGAAGCTTTCTTT.

The chain joins TRBV7-2 to TRBJ1-2; 7 nucleotides line up with TRBD1. Trimming at V came to 5 bases and at J to 8 bases, leaving 11 bases not matched to a gene. This CDR3 has 14 residues. Germline-derived CDR1 and CDR2 are SGHTA and FQGNSA. The chain's CDR3 is CASSRKQGTVGYTF. CDR3 nucleotide sequence: TGTGCCAGCAGCCGGAAACAGGGGACGGTCGGCTACACCTTC.

This chain links TRBV28 with TRBJ2-7; tentatively, D is TRBD1 (6 bases). In germline, CDR1 is MDHEN, CDR2 SYDVKM. V was pared by 6 bases and J by 0 bases, with 12 bases between. There are 14 residues in the CDR3. The DNA of the CDR3 is TGTGCCAGCAGGAGGACAGTCAACTCCTACGAGCAGTACTTC. This sequence encodes CASRRTVNSYEQYF.

V is TRBV5-1 and J is TRBJ1-1; 12 positions match TRBD1. In germline, CDR1 is SGHRS, CDR2 YFSETQ. The V and J ends lost 0 bases and 10 bases, in that order; junction bases with no gene match: 7. CDR3 length: 15 residues. This CDR3 reads CASSLDTGTGGRAFF. As DNA, the CDR3 is TGCGCCAGCAGCTTGGATACCGGGACAGGGGGCAGAGCTTTCTTT.

This sequence joins TRBV7-9 and TRBJ1-1, with TRBD1 as a possible D gene (6 bases). V lost 5 bases and J 1 base, leaving 8 bases between the germline ends. The CDR3 is made up of 13 amino acids. Germline CDR1 is SEHNR and CDR2 is FQNEAQ (reference sequence). The CDR3 sequence is CASSDRTNTEAFF. DNA for the CDR3: TGTGCCAGCAGCGACAGGACGAACACTGAAGCTTTCTTT.

V is TRBV18 and J is TRBJ1-1, with a tentative D call TRBD1 (5 bases). V gave up 3 bases and J gave up 1 base, with 6 bases separating them. The CDR3 extends over 13 amino acids. Per the germline V gene, CDR1 is KGHSH and CDR2 is LQKENI. CDR3 loop: CASSPDKNTEAFF. Written as DNA, the CDR3 is TGTGCCAGCTCACCGGACAAGAACACTGAAGCTTTCTTT.

The chain recombines TRBV20-1 with TRBJ2-7; D gene ambiguous. The CDR3 length is 11 residues. In germline, CDR1 is DFQATT, CDR2 SNEGSKA (reference sequence). The CDR3 DNA reads TGCTCCCTAGACGATTCCTACGAGCAGTACTTC. It codes for CSLDDSYEQYF.

This chain links TRBV6-5 with TRBJ2-7, with D perhaps matching TRBD2 (6 bases). Looked up from germline, CDR1 is MNHEY and CDR2 is SVGAGI. The V gene lost 2 bases and the J gene lost 3 bases, with 11 bases spanning the gap. CDR3 length: 14 amino acids. Here the CDR3 DNA reads TGTGCCAGCAGTTACGGGGTCGGGAGCTACGAGCAGTACTTC. Translated, it gives CASSYGVGSYEQYF.

V gene TRBV4-1 combines with J gene TRBJ2-1; 10 bases agree with TRBD2. CDR3 length: 15 residues. Germline V lookup: CDR1 MGHRA, CDR2 YSYEKL. V lost 5 bases, J lost 10 bases, and 11 bases stayed unmatched. Here the CDR3 reads CASSVQRTSGVEQFF. The CDR3 bases are TGCGCCAGCAGCGTACAAAGGACTAGCGGAGTAGAGCAGTTCTTC.

The chain recombines TRBV4-3 with TRBJ2-7; D is possibly TRBD2 (6 bases). The V end lost 1 base, the J end lost 5 bases, and 12 bases lay between the germline ends. Looked up from germline, CDR1 is LGHNA and CDR2 is YSLEER. The CDR3 consists of 14 residues. CDR3 sequence: CASSQAEGTNEQYF. The CDR3 DNA is TGCGCCAGCAGCCAAGCGGAGGGGACCAACGAGCAGTACTTC.